Listed below are T cell receptor beta chains from one sample, sequenced in a study of blood T cells in healthy people across ages. TCRdb reanalysed the 5' RACE reads using MiXCR and keeps one entry per CDR3 protein. The sample has hundreds of thousands of distinct CDR3 sequences; around 45% are singletons. Sequencing was performed on blood. These receptors were taken from a woman aged 60-75 years in good health. CDR3s include the opening cysteine and the closing phenylalanine or tryptophan. A D gene is named only where the DNA matches it firmly. The listing skips clone size in some rows; elsewhere it reads once, few, many or a size class.

cdr3_nt: TGTGCCAGCAGCTTACAGTGGGATAGCACCCTCCACTTT
cdr3_aa: CASSLQWDSTLHF
v_call: TRBV7-3
clone_size: NA
d_call: NA
j_call: TRBJ1-6

cdr3_nt: TGCGCCAGCAGCCAAGGCTCTGGCGGGTCTTTCCACGAGCAGTACTTC
cdr3_aa: CASSQGSGGSFHEQYF
v_call: TRBV4-3
clone_size: few
d_call: NA
j_call: TRBJ2-7

cdr3_nt: TGTGCCAGCAGCTTGGGCAGGACTGTTGGAGAGACCCAGTTCTTC
cdr3_aa: CASSLGRTVGETQFF
v_call: TRBV7-2
clone_size: NA
d_call: NA
j_call: TRBJ2-1

cdr3_nt: TGTGCCAGCAACCTAGGCGGAGCGGAGCTCTACAATGAGCAGTACTTC
cdr3_aa: CASNLGGAELYNEQYF
v_call: TRBV9
clone_size: NA
d_call: NA
j_call: TRBJ2-7

cdr3_nt: TGTGCCAGCAGCTTCCGGGACAGCACCTACGAGCAGTACTTC
cdr3_aa: CASSFRDSTYEQYF
v_call: TRBV7-9
clone_size: NA
d_call: TRBD1
j_call: TRBJ2-7

cdr3_nt: TGTGCCAGCAGTGAGCCCGGGACTAGCGGGACGTTTGGGCAGTTCTTC
cdr3_aa: CASSEPGTSGTFGQFF
v_call: TRBV25-1
clone_size: NA
d_call: TRBD2
j_call: TRBJ2-1

cdr3_nt: TGTGCCAGTAGTATAGGAGGACAGCCCTATGGCTACACCTTC
cdr3_aa: CASSIGGQPYGYTF
v_call: TRBV19
clone_size: NA
d_call: NA
j_call: TRBJ1-2

cdr3_nt: TGTGCCAGCAGTCGACAGGCAACTAATGAAAAACTGTTTTTT
cdr3_aa: CASSRQATNEKLFF
v_call: TRBV7-9
clone_size: NA
d_call: NA
j_call: TRBJ1-4

cdr3_nt: TGTGCCAGCAGGCCCCCAGGGGCCCGAGAGACCCAGTACTTC
cdr3_aa: CASRPPGARETQYF
v_call: TRBV28
clone_size: NA
d_call: NA
j_call: TRBJ2-5

cdr3_nt: TGCAGTGCTAGAAAGCGGGAGAGGGCCGGGGAGCTGTTTTTT
cdr3_aa: CSARKRERAGELFF
v_call: TRBV20-1
clone_size: NA
d_call: TRBD2
j_call: TRBJ2-2

cdr3_nt: TGCAGTGCTAAGAGACTAGGGACCGAGGGGGCCCAGTACTTC
cdr3_aa: CSAKRLGTEGAQYF
v_call: TRBV20-1
clone_size: NA
d_call: NA
j_call: TRBJ2-5

cdr3_nt: TGTGCCAGCAGTGAACTCGGCAGGGGGAACACCGGGGAGCTGTTTTTT
cdr3_aa: CASSELGRGNTGELFF
v_call: TRBV25-1
clone_size: NA
d_call: NA
j_call: TRBJ2-2

cdr3_nt: TGCAGCGTTGGGTTAGGCAGCAACTATGGCTACACCTTC
cdr3_aa: CSVGLGSNYGYTF
v_call: TRBV29-1
clone_size: few
d_call: NA
j_call: TRBJ1-2

cdr3_nt: TGTGCCAGCAGAGGGAGAGATACGCAGTATTTT
cdr3_aa: CASRGRDTQYF
v_call: TRBV7-6
clone_size: few
d_call: NA
j_call: TRBJ2-3

cdr3_nt: TGTGCCAGCACTTCAAGCGGGATGCGCACAGATACGCAGTATTTT
cdr3_aa: CASTSSGMRTDTQYF
v_call: TRBV6-2/TRBV6-3
clone_size: few
d_call: TRBD2
j_call: TRBJ2-3

cdr3_nt: TGTGCCAGCAGCTACACACGGTACGAGCAGTACTTC
cdr3_aa: CASSYTRYEQYF
v_call: TRBV6-5
clone_size: NA
d_call: NA
j_call: TRBJ2-7

cdr3_nt: TGTGCCAGCAGTCCCCCCTTCGGGAGGTCGTCGGAGACCCAGTACTTC
cdr3_aa: CASSPPFGRSSETQYF
v_call: TRBV28
clone_size: many
d_call: TRBD2
j_call: TRBJ2-5

cdr3_nt: TGTGCCAGCAGCTTAGGAGGGACACCCACGGAGACCCAGTACTTC
cdr3_aa: CASSLGGTPTETQYF
v_call: TRBV7-2
clone_size: NA
d_call: NA
j_call: TRBJ2-5

cdr3_nt: TGTGCCAGCAGCTTTAGACAAGGAGCCACAGATACGCAGTATTTT
cdr3_aa: CASSFRQGATDTQYF
v_call: TRBV7-2
clone_size: NA
d_call: NA
j_call: TRBJ2-3

cdr3_nt: TGTGCCAGCAGTAGCCCCTCAGGGACTATCAACAATGAGCAGTTCTTC
cdr3_aa: CASSSPSGTINNEQFF
v_call: TRBV12-3/TRBV12-4
clone_size: few
d_call: TRBD2
j_call: TRBJ2-1

cdr3_nt: TGCGCCAGCAGCACCCGGACAACCAGCGAAGAGACCCAGTACTTC
cdr3_aa: CASSTRTTSEETQYF
v_call: TRBV4-3
clone_size: NA
d_call: NA
j_call: TRBJ2-5

cdr3_nt: TGCAGCGTTGGTAGCACCCTTGTAGAGACCCAGTACTTC
cdr3_aa: CSVGSTLVETQYF
v_call: TRBV29-1
clone_size: NA
d_call: NA
j_call: TRBJ2-5

cdr3_nt: TGTGCCAGCAGTGAGGGACATGAAGCTTTCTTT
cdr3_aa: CASSEGHEAFF
v_call: TRBV27
clone_size: NA
d_call: NA
j_call: TRBJ1-1

cdr3_nt: TGTGCCAGCAGCCCTGGGACTAGCGGGAGATCAGGAGAGACCCAGTACTTC
cdr3_aa: CASSPGTSGRSGETQYF
v_call: TRBV25-1
clone_size: NA
d_call: TRBD2
j_call: TRBJ2-5

cdr3_nt: TGTGCCAGCAGCCAAGGACCCCCGTCGGGTCAGCCCCAGCATTTT
cdr3_aa: CASSQGPPSGQPQHF
v_call: TRBV3-1
clone_size: NA
d_call: NA
j_call: TRBJ1-5

cdr3_nt: TGTGCCACCAGTGATTCGAGGGGAATCGGAGAGACCCAGTACTTC
cdr3_aa: CATSDSRGIGETQYF
v_call: TRBV24-1
clone_size: NA
d_call: NA
j_call: TRBJ2-5

cdr3_nt: TGCGCCAGCAGCCAAGGGGATTACGGTTCCTACGAGCAGTACTTC
cdr3_aa: CASSQGDYGSYEQYF
v_call: TRBV4-1
clone_size: NA
d_call: NA
j_call: TRBJ2-7